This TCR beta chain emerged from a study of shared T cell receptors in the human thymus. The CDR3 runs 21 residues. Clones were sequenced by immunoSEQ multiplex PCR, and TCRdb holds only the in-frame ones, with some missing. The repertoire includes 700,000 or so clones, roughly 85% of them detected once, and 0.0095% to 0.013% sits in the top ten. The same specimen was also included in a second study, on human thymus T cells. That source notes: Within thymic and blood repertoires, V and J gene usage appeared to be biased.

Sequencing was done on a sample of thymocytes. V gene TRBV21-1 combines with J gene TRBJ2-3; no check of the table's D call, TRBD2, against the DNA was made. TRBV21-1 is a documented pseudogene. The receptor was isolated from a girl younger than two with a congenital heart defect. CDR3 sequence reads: CASSEPPRRLAGGTSTDTQYF. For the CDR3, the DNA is TGTGCCAGCAGCGAGCCCCCGAGGCGACTAGCGGGGGGAACTAGCACAGATACGCAGTATTTT.